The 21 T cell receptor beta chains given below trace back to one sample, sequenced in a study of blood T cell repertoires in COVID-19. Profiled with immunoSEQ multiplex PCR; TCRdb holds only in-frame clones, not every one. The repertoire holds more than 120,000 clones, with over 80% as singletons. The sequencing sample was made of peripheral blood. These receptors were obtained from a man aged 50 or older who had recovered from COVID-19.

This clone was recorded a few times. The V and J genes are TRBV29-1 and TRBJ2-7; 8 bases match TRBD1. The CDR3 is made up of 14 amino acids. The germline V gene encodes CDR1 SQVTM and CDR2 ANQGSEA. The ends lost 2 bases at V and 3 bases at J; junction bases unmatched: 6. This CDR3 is CSVESRTGRYEQYF. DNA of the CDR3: TGCAGCGTTGAATCAAGGACAGGGCGCTACGAGCAGTACTTC.

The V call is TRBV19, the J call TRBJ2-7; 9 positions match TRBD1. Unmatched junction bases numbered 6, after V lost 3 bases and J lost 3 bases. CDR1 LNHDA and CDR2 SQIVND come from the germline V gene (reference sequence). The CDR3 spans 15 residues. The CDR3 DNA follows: TGTGCCAGTAGTATTTTGTCGGGACAGGGCTACGAGCAGTACTTC. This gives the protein CASSILSGQGYEQYF.

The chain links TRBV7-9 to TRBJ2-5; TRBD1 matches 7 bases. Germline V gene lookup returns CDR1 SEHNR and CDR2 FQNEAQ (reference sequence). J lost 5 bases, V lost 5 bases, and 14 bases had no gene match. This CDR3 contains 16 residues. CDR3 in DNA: TGTGCCAGCAGCCCTAAAGAGACAGGGTTTGAGGAGACCCAGTACTTC. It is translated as CASSPKETGFEETQYF.

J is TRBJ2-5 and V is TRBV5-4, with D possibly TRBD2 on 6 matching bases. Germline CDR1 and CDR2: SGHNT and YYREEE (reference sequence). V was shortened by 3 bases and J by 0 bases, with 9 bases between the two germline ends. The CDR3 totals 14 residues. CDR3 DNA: TGTGCCAGCAGCTCCCGGGACTACCAAGAGACCCAGTACTTC. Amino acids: CASSSRDYQETQYF. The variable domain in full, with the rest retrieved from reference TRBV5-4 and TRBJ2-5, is ETGVTQSPTHLIKTRGQQVTLRCSSQSGHNTVSWYQQALGQGPQFIFQYYREEENGRGNFPPRFSGLQFPNYSSELNVNALELDDSALYLCASSSRDYQETQYFGPGTRLLVL.

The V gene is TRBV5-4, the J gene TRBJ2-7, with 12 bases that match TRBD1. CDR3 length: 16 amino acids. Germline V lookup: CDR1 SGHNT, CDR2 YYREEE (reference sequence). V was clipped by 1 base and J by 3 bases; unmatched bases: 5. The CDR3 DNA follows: TGTGCCAGCAGCTTGCCGGGACAGGGGGCTAGCTACGAGCAGTACTTC. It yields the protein CASSLPGQGASYEQYF.

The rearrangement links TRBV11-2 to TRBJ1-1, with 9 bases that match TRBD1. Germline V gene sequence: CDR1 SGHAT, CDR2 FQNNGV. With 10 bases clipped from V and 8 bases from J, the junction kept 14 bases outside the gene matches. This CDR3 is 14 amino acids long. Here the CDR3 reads CAKYKGTGSNEAFF. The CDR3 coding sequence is TGTGCCAAATATAAAGGGACAGGGTCTAACGAAGCTTTCTTT. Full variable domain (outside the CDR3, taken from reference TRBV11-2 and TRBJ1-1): EAGVAQSPRYKIIEKRQSVAFWCNPISGHATLYWYQQILGQGPKLLIQFQNNGVVDDSQLPKDRFSAERLKGVDSTLKIQPAKLEDSAVYLCAKYKGTGSNEAFFGQGTRLTVV.

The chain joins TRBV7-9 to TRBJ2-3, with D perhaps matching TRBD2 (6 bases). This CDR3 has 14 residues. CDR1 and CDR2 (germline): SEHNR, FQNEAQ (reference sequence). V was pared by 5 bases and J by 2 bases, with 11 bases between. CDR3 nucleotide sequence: TGTGCCAGCAGCCAAGGGACTGACACAGATACGCAGTATTTT. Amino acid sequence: CASSQGTDTDTQYF. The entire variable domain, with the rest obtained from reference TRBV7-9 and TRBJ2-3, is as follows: DTGVSQNPRHKITKRGQNVTFRCDPISEHNRLYWYRQTLGQGPEFLTYFQNEAQLEKSRLLSDRFSAERPKGSFSTLEIQRTEQGDSAMYLCASSQGTDTDTQYFGPGTRLTVL.

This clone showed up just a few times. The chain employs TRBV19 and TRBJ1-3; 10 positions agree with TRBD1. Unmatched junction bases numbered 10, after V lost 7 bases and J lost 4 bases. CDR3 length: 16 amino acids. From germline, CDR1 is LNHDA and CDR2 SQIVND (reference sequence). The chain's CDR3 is CASNSRQGAIGNTIYF. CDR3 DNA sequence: TGTGCCAGTAACTCTCGACAGGGGGCCATCGGAAACACCATATATTTT.

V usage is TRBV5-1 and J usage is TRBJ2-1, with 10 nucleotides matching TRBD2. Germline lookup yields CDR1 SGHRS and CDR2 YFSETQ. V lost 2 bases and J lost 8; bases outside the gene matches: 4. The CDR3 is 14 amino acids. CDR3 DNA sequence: TGCGCCAGCAGCTTTAGCGGGGGGACCGATGAGCAGTTCTTC. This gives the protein CASSFSGGTDEQFF.

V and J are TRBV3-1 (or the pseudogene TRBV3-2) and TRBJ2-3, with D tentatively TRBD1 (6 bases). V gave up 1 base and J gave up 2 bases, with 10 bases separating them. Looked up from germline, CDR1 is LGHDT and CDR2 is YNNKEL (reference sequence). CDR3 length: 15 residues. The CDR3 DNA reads TGTGCCAGCAGCCAAGGTCAGGGACACACAGATACGCAGTATTTT. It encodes CASSQGQGHTDTQYF.

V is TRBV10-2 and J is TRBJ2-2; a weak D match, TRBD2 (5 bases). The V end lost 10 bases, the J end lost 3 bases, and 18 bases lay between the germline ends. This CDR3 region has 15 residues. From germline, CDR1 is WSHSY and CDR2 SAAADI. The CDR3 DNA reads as TGCGCCACGCGGGCACTGACTACCTACACCGGGGAGCTGTTTTTT. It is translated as CATRALTTYTGELFF.

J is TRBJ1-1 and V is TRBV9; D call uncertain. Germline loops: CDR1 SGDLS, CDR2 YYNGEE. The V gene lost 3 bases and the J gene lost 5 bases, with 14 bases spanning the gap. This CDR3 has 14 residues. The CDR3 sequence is CASSAQERWTEAFF. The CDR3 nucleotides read TGTGCCAGCAGCGCGCAGGAAAGGTGGACTGAAGCTTTCTTT. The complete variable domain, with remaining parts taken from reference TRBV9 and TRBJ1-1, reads DSGVTQTPKHLITATGQRVTLRCSPRSGDLSVYWYQQSLDQGLQFLIQYYNGEERAKGNILERFSAQQFPDLHSELNLSSLELGDSALYFCASSAQERWTEAFFGQGTRLTVV.

The CDR3 reads CASSQGGHLGNTIYF. CDR3 bases: TGTGCCAGCAGCCAAGGAGGTCACCTTGGAAACACCATATATTTT. J is TRBJ1-3 and V is TRBV14, with no clear D. From germline, CDR1 is SGHDN and CDR2 FVKESK. V lost 1 base and J 3 bases, leaving 10 bases between the germline ends. There are 15 residues in the CDR3.

This CDR3 is CASSAILAGGSLTCEQFF. DNA of the CDR3: TGTGCCAGCAGCGCGATACTAGCGGGGGGATCCCTCACTTGTGAGCAGTTCTTC. This chain connects TRBV6-2 or TRBV6-3 to TRBJ2-1; 12 nucleotides agree with TRBD2. Germline CDR1 is MNHEY and CDR2 is SVGEGT. V lost 6 bases, J lost 9 bases, and 18 bases stayed unmatched. The CDR3 has 18 amino acids.

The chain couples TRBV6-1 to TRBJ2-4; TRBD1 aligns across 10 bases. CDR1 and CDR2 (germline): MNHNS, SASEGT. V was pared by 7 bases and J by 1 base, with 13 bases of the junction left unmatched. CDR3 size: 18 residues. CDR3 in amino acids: CASNDRGRLNKAKNIQYF. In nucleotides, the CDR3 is TGTGCCAGCAATGACAGGGGGCGACTCAATAAGGCCAAAAACATTCAGTACTTC.

In DNA, the CDR3 is TGCAGCGTTTCCCCACGGGGAATAACGGAGACCCAGTACTTC. This sequence encodes CSVSPRGITETQYF. The V and J genes are TRBV29-1 and TRBJ2-5; weak D call: TRBD2 (5 bases). V was cut by 5 bases and J by 5 bases, with 18 bases left in between. The CDR3 has 14 residues. Germline CDR1 SQVTM, CDR2 ANQGSEA. Full variable domain (rest looked up from reference TRBV29-1 and TRBJ2-5): SAVISQKPSRDICQRGTSLTIQCQVDSQVTMMFWYRQQPGQSLTLIATANQGSEATYESGFVIDKFPISRPNLTFSTLTVSNMSPEDSSIYLCSVSPRGITETQYFGPGTRLLVL.

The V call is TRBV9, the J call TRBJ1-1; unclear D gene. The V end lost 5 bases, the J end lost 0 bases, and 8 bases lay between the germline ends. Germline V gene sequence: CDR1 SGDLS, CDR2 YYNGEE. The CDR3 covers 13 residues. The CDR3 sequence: CASSETMNTEAFF. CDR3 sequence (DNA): TGTGCCAGCAGTGAGACAATGAACACTGAAGCTTTCTTT. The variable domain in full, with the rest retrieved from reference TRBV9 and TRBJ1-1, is DSGVTQTPKHLITATGQRVTLRCSPRSGDLSVYWYQQSLDQGLQFLIQYYNGEERAKGNILERFSAQQFPDLHSELNLSSLELGDSALYFCASSETMNTEAFFGQGTRLTVV.

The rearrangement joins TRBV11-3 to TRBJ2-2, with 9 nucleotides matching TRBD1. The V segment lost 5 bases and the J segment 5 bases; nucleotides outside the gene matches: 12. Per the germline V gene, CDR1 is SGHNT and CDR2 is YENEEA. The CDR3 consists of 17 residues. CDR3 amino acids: CASSTRMGQGFTGELFF. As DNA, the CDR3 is TGTGCCAGCAGCACCCGTATGGGACAGGGTTTTACCGGGGAGCTGTTTTTT.

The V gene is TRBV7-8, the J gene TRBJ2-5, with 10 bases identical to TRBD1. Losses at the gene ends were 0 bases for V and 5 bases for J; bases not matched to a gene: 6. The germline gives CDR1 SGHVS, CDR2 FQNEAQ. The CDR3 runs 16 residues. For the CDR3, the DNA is TGTGCCAGCAGCTTAGCCGGGACAGGGGAAGAGGAGACCCAGTACTTC. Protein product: CASSLAGTGEEETQYF.

The CDR3 here is CASSLVGDQPQHF. DNA of the CDR3: TGTGCCAGCAGCTTAGTCGGGGATCAGCCCCAGCATTTT. The V gene is TRBV7-8, the J gene TRBJ1-5, with D unresolved. The germline CDR1 and CDR2 sequences are SGHVS and FQNEAQ. The CDR3 has 13 amino acids. V lost 1 base to trimming and J lost 5 bases, with 6 bases between them.

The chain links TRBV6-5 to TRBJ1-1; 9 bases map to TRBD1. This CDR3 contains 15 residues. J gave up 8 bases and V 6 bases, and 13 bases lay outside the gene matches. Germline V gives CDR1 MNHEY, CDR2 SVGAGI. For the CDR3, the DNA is TGTGCCAGCAGACAGGGGGCGTTTAATAGCCCAGAAGCTTTCTTT. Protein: CASRQGAFNSPEAFF.